This T cell receptor beta chain was sequenced during a study of blood T cell repertoires in COVID-19 (dated by TCRdb to 2019 to 2021). About the study as a whole: Collaborator samples came from the United States, Italy and Spain and covered acute and convalescent phases of COVID-19. The material from the prospective study consisted of cDNA or gDNA derived from T cells, B-cell-depleted T cells, or PBMCs. Subjects who had been exposed to COVID-19, were actively infected with it, or had recovered from it provided the deeply sampled blood TCRbeta repertoires that made up the dataset. The repertoires were made available in a free public database intended to serve as a resource for research on the immune response to SARS-CoV-2. Samples were obtained from the ongoing ImmuneRACE study (first 160 participants) and from some 1,300 subjects provided by 6 global collaborators. Sample metadata almost always included a de-identified subject ID, COVID-19 status, age in years and sex. Where available, HLA class I and class II types were taken from metadata supplied by the sample provider and were not determined by assay-based typing. The investigation overall reported the following: Clinical and demographic metadata were provided uncurated, with the amount varying by source and participant.

In regard to this clone: Its antigen remains unidentified. No base-level quality is on record; no much larger clone is a single base apart.

The CDR3 measures 16 amino acids from cysteine to phenylalanine. Only the CDR3 region is kept as DNA, spanning 48 bases read in frame from base 1. Relative to germline, V is missing 4 bases and J is missing 9 bases, with 15 bases of the junction outside any gene match. Based on the germline V gene, the CDR1 and CDR2 sequences are SGHRS and YFSETQ. Participants in the prospective study were enrolled through a virtual design, were aged roughly 18 to 100 years, and lived in under 25 United States geographic areas. In the prospective study, cohorts were assigned on the basis of participant-reported clinical history obtained from a screening survey and a study questionnaire. Exposed participants had been in contact with someone with a PCR-confirmed or clinician-diagnosed COVID-19 case within 2 weeks of study entry. In the prospective study, whole blood, serum and a nasopharyngeal or oropharyngeal swab were collected from each participant by mobile phlebotomists. Over a roughly 2-month period, participants in the prospective study had the option of providing additional blood draws and questionnaires. Prospective study blood samples were shipped either frozen or at room temperature before DNA extraction.

The immunoSEQ Assay, a bias-controlled multiplex PCR, was used to amplify TCRbeta CDR3 regions from genomic DNA. Per the source publication's procedure: Nucleated cell counts per sample were estimated from amplification of reference gene primers within the assay. To quantify the absolute abundance of each unique TCRbeta CDR3 rearrangement, sequence reads were collapsed and filtered. Productive Simpson clonality was computed per sample as the square root of Simpson's diversity index over productive rearrangements. The immuneACCESS repertoire file appears here via TCRdb, limited to in-frame rearrangements. These files lack a portion of the clones; in checked studies, under half of the deficit traces to unresolved V genes, and the cause of the others is not known. V, J and clone size were drawn from that table, and D and trimming were deduced from the DNA. A total of 200,000 to 250,000 clones appear in this sample, almost 90% of them only once. The ten most abundant clones make up around 16% of the sample.

Sequencing was performed on PBMCs or T cells enriched from blood (not recorded which). The sequence is built from TRBV5-1 and TRBJ1-3, with TRBD1 identical over 8 junction bases. The origin of this receptor is a young man who had been exposed to COVID-19. The CDR3 sequence is CASSTGTGTWGGTIYF. Read as DNA, the sequence is TGCGCCAGCAGCACCGGGACAGGCACCTGGGGCGGCACCATATATTTT.